This T cell receptor beta chain emerged from a study of cytomegalovirus exposure and HLA in healthy donors. Study-wide findings and caveats: Published work reported that the classifier diagnosed cytomegalovirus status with high specificity and sensitivity.

As concerns this clone: The antigen is not known.

CDR3 length: 16 amino acids. Germline V gene sequence: CDR1 SGHDT, CDR2 YYEEEE. V shed 3 bases and J 5 bases; nucleotides not matched to a gene: 10. The method was immunoSEQ multiplex PCR; TCRdb's version includes in-frame clones alone and lacks a portion of them. The repertoire holds 120,000 or so clones, with more than 95% as singletons. This TCR derives from a man in his late teens or twenties in good health and CMV-seronegative. This chain uses TRBV5-6 with TRBJ2-5, with TRBD2 matching over 10 bases. Material for sequencing was PBMCs. CDR3 sequence: CASSSTETSGRETQYF. The CDR3 nucleotides read TGTGCCAGCAGCTCTACCGAGACTAGCGGGCGGGAGACCCAGTACTTC.